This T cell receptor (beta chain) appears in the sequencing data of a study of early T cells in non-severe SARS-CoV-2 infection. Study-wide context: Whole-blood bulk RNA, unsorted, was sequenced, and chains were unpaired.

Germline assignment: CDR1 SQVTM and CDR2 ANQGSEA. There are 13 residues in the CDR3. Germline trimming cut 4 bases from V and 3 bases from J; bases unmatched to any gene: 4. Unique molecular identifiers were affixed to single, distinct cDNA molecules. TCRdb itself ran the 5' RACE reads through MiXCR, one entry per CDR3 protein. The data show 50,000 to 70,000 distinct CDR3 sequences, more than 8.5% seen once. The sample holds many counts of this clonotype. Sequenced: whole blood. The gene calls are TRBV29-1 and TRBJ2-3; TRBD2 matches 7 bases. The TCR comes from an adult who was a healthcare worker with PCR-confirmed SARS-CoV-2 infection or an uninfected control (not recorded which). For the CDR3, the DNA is TGCAGCGTTGCCAGCGGGAAGACAGATACGCAGTATTTT. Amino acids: CSVASGKTDTQYF.